This T cell receptor (beta chain) was documented in a study of CD8 T cells in ankylosing spondylitis. Germline CDR1 and CDR2: SGDLS and YYNGEE. V shed 2 bases, J shed 4 bases, and the junction held 4 bases outside the gene matches. There are 14 residues in the CDR3. For TCR beta, libraries came from quantitative 5'-RACE with molecular barcodes. TCRdb redid the calling of the 5' RACE reads with MiXCR, one entry per CDR3 protein. The data contain under 300,000 distinct CDR3 sequences, roughly a tenth of them singletons. This clonotype was detected ten times or more. Its antigen is as yet unknown. Study findings and constraints: Disease-linked clones were reportedly significantly enriched in matched ankylosing spondylitis synovial fluid. Clones linked with disease were CD8+ and fairly uncommon in the peripheral blood. A motif in TCR beta, a set of about 8 highly homologous variants, appeared characteristic of ankylosing spondylitis blood.

The receptor was derived from a male donor with ankylosing spondylitis or in good health (not recorded which). The chain combines TRBV9 with TRBJ1-2; 8 bases fit TRBD1. Sample: blood, either unsorted or a sorted T cell fraction (not recorded which). The CDR3 spells CASSVETGAYGYTF. CDR3 DNA sequence: TGTGCCAGCAGCGTGGAGACAGGGGCCTATGGCTACACCTTC.